This passage covers 16 T cell receptor beta chains from one sample sequenced in a study of response to subunit inactivated influenza vaccine. TCRdb fed the RT-PCR reads into MiXCR, producing one record per CDR3 protein. The data show around 850,000 distinct CDR3 sequences, with roughly 18% seen just once and approximately 10% held by the top ten. The material was PBMCs from blood, obtained around 5 days after vaccination. The receptors were sampled from a middle-aged man who received an inactivated influenza vaccine.

This clonotype was counted ten times or more. This chain connects TRBV5-1 to TRBJ2-1, with 14 bases matching TRBD2. Germline V gene data show CDR1 as SGHRS and CDR2 as YFSETQ. The CDR3 has 16 amino acids. J gave up 8 bases and V 3 bases, and 7 bases lay outside the gene matches. The DNA for the CDR3 is TGCGCCAGCAGCTGGGGGACTAGCGGGGGAGTCGATGAGCAGTTCTTC. Protein: CASSWGTSGGVDEQFF.

The J gene is TRBJ2-3, the V gene TRBV20-1; D possibly corresponds to TRBD1 (6 bases). V was shortened by 3 bases and J by 4 bases, with 14 bases between the two germline ends. Germline-derived CDR1 and CDR2 are DFQATT and SNEGSKA (reference sequence). The CDR3 extends over 14 amino acids. The CDR3 coding sequence is TGCAGTGCTAGCCCCGGGACAAATTCAGATACGCAGTATTTT. Its translation is CSASPGTNSDTQYF.

This clonotype was found a few times. The chain links TRBV7-8 to TRBJ2-1; 9 positions match TRBD1. Germline CDR1 is SGHVS and CDR2 is FQNEAQ. V lost 5 bases and J lost 3; bases outside the gene matches: 8. This CDR3 has 16 residues. The CDR3 sequence: CASSATGTGFYNEQFF. CDR3 DNA: TGTGCCAGCAGCGCCACCGGGACAGGGTTCTACAATGAGCAGTTCTTC.

This clonotype was counted between two and nine times. The chain links TRBV20-1 to TRBJ2-5; TRBD1 aligns across 7 bases. There are 14 residues in the CDR3. V lost 3 bases to trimming and J lost 4 bases; unmatched junction nucleotides: 8. Germline V gene sequence: CDR1 DFQATT, CDR2 SNEGSKA (reference sequence). CDR3 in DNA: TGCAGTGCTAGGGACGACAGGGCTGTAGAGACCCAGTACTTC. This encodes CSARDDRAVETQYF.

The sample holds many counts of this clonotype. The J gene is TRBJ2-1, the V gene TRBV12-3 or TRBV12-4, with TRBD2 matching over 11 bases. The CDR3 loop spans 13 amino acids. With 6 bases clipped from V and 9 bases from J, the junction kept 4 bases outside the gene matches. CDR3 coding DNA: TGTGCCAGCAGCGGAGGACTAGCGGGTGAGCAGTTCTTC. Amino acid sequence: CASSGGLAGEQFF.

V usage is TRBV29-1 and J usage is TRBJ2-3; perhaps TRBD2 as D (5 bases). The germline V and J ends were trimmed by 8 bases and 2 bases, with 11 bases remaining between them. CDR3 length equals 12 residues. Germline V gene data show CDR1 as SQVTM and CDR2 as ANQGSEA. The CDR3 DNA is TGCAGCCATGGACTCAACACAGATACGCAGTATTTT. Its translation: CSHGLNTDTQYF.

This clonotype came up a few times. V and J are TRBV5-1 and TRBJ1-6; TRBD1 matches 10 bases. V was pared by 4 bases and J by 10 bases, with 8 bases of the junction left unmatched. CDR3 length: 15 residues. Germline CDR1 and CDR2: SGHRS and YFSETQ. The CDR3 DNA reads as TGCGCCAGCAGCCTGGGACAGGGGATCGGGTCACCCCTCCACTTT. This codes for CASSLGQGIGSPLHF.

V gene TRBV24-1 combines with J gene TRBJ1-2; D call uncertain. CDR3 size: 12 residues. Trimming cost V 4 bases and J 8 bases, with 10 bases left between them. From germline, CDR1 is KGHDR and CDR2 SFDVKD. CDR3 region: CATSEGASGYTF. For the CDR3, the DNA is TGTGCCACCAGTGAGGGAGCCTCGGGCTACACCTTC.

V usage is TRBV29-1 and J usage is TRBJ2-2, with 8 bases lining up with TRBD1. Trimming removed 7 bases from V and 4 bases from J; junction bases left unmatched: 8. This CDR3 comprises 14 residues. In germline, CDR1 is SQVTM, CDR2 ANQGSEA. The CDR3 loop reads CSARQGLSTGELFF. CDR3 DNA sequence: TGCAGCGCTCGACAGGGGCTGAGCACCGGGGAGCTGTTTTTT.

This clonotype was recorded many times. The chain employs TRBV7-8 and TRBJ2-5, with TRBD2 matching 14 bases. V lost 5 bases, J lost 5 bases, and 10 bases stayed unmatched. The CDR3 totals 17 residues. Germline CDR1 reads SGHVS; CDR2 reads FQNEAQ. This CDR3 reads CASSPRTSGRFSETQYF. The DNA of the CDR3 is TGTGCCAGCAGCCCCAGGACTAGCGGGAGGTTTAGCGAGACCCAGTACTTC.

V and J are TRBV20-1 and TRBJ2-7; 16 bases match TRBD2. Per germline, CDR1 DFQATT and CDR2 SNEGSKA (reference sequence). After removal of 6 bases from V and 5 bases from J, the junction contained 10 bases not matched to a gene. The CDR3 sequence is 16 residues long. This CDR3 reads CSAGAPGTSGRDEQYF. In DNA, the CDR3 is TGCAGTGCGGGGGCCCCCGGGACTAGCGGGAGGGACGAGCAGTACTTC.

The rearrangement links TRBV9 to TRBJ2-3; tentative D call: TRBD1 (6 bases). With 0 bases removed from V and 1 base from J, the gap between germline ends came to 15 bases. The length of the CDR3 is 17 residues. Per germline, CDR1 SGDLS and CDR2 YYNGEE. The CDR3 here is CASSVGRGKVGTDTQYF. CDR3 sequence (DNA): TGTGCCAGCAGCGTAGGAAGGGGGAAGGTGGGCACAGATACGCAGTATTTT.

This clonotype was counted ten times or more. The chain employs TRBV20-1 and TRBJ2-4; 10 nucleotides match TRBD2. V shed 3 bases, J shed 9 bases, and the junction held 5 bases outside the gene matches. CDR1 is DFQATT and CDR2 is SNEGSKA in the germline V gene (reference sequence). This CDR3 comprises 13 residues. This CDR3 reads CSASPSGSFIQYF. The CDR3 nucleotides read TGCAGTGCTAGTCCTAGCGGGAGTTTCATTCAGTACTTC.

About this clonotype itself: Germline and junction disagree at one end, which may indicate a read error. The chain links TRBV20-1 to TRBJ2-5; maybe TRBD2 (5 bases). The CDR3 has 11 residues. The germline V gene has CDR1 DFQATT and CDR2 SNEGSKA (reference sequence). CDR3 region: CSADKRETQHF. Written as DNA, the CDR3 is TGCAGTGCTGACAAAAGGGAGACCCAGCACTTC.

J is TRBJ1-1 and V is TRBV24-1; possible D gene TRBD1, 5 bases. The CDR3 totals 15 residues. The V gene's germline CDR1 is KGHDR and CDR2 SFDVKD. V was pared by 7 bases and J by 1 base, with 15 bases between. The CDR3 bases are TGTGCCACCAGGCCCACCCTTGGGGGGAACACTGAAGCTTTCTTT. Translated: CATRPTLGGNTEAFF.

In its sample, this clonotype was seen many times. V gene TRBV4-3 combines with J gene TRBJ2-5, with D tentatively TRBD1 (6 bases). Germline V CDR1 and CDR2: LGHNA, YSLEER. The germline V and J ends were trimmed by 6 bases and 7 bases, with 18 bases remaining between them. The CDR3 is made up of 14 amino acids. For the CDR3, the DNA is TGCGCCAGCAGTGTCTCAACAGGGACGGGGACCCAGTACTTC. Amino acids: CASSVSTGTGTQYF.